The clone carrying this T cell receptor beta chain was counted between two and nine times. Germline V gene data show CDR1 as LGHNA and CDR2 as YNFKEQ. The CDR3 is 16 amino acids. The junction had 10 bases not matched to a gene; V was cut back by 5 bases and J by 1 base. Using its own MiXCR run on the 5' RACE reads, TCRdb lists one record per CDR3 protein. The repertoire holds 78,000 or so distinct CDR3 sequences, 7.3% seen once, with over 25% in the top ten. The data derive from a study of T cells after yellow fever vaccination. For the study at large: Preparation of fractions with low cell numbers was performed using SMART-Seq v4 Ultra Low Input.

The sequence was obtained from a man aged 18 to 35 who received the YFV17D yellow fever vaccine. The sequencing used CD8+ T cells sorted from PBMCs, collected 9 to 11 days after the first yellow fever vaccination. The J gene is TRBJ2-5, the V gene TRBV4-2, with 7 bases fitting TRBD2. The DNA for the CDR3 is TGTGCCAGCAGCTCCCGGTTCGGCGGGGGCCAAGAGACCCAGTACTTC. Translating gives CASSSRFGGGQETQYF.